This T cell receptor beta chain is from a study of blood T cell repertoires in COVID-19. Study as a whole: Donors in the United States, Italy and Spain gave samples during acute or convalescent COVID-19.

Using immunoSEQ multiplex PCR, the repertoire was profiled, and TCRdb retains in-frame clones only, with some absent. This table holds tens of thousands of clones, more than 75% found once. The CDR3 spans 14 residues. Unmatched junction bases numbered 6, after V lost 3 bases and J lost 7 bases. Germline-derived CDR1 and CDR2 are MNHEY and SMNVEV (reference sequence). The receptor comes from an elderly man in a cohort sampled during active COVID-19. Sequencing used peripheral blood. The V and J genes are TRBV27 and TRBJ2-1; 7 bases agree with TRBD1. The CDR3 spells CASSFDRARNEQFF. The CDR3 region has the DNA TGTGCCAGCAGTTTCGACAGGGCTAGGAATGAGCAGTTCTTC.